A single sample is the source of the 15 T cell receptor beta chains below, sequenced in a study of early T cells in non-severe SARS-CoV-2 infection. MiXCR, run by TCRdb on the 5' RACE reads, gives a single entry per CDR3 protein. The table has 55,000 to 70,000 distinct CDR3 sequences, roughly 5% seen once. The sequenced sample consisted of whole blood. The receptors were sampled from an adult who was a healthcare worker with PCR-confirmed SARS-CoV-2 infection or an uninfected control (not recorded which).

The sample holds many counts of this clonotype. This chain links TRBV29-1 with TRBJ2-2; D not certain. Germline V lookup: CDR1 SQVTM, CDR2 ANQGSEA. Trimming left V 4 bases short and J 2 bases short, with 14 bases between. This CDR3 contains 15 residues. This CDR3 is CSVVVVGVNTGELFF. The CDR3 DNA sequence: TGCAGCGTTGTGGTCGTTGGGGTAAACACCGGGGAGCTGTTTTTT.

In this sample, this clonotype is medium-sized. The chain employs TRBV11-3 and TRBJ1-2, with D possibly TRBD1 on 5 matching bases. Germline CDR1 SGHNT, CDR2 YENEEA. The CDR3 is 13 amino acids. V lost 10 bases to trimming and J lost 5 bases, with 17 bases between them. CDR3 sequence reads: CAITPGPTYGYTF. The CDR3 DNA is TGTGCCATCACTCCGGGGCCCACATATGGCTACACCTTC.

In this sample, this clonotype turned up many times. The chain has TRBV4-3 and TRBJ2-3; D gene uncertain. Per germline, CDR1 LGHNA and CDR2 YSLEER. The CDR3 loop spans 13 amino acids. The V end was cut by 0 bases, the J end by 5 bases, with 6 bases between. CDR3 sequence reads: CASSQDRKDTQYF. The DNA of the CDR3 is TGCGCCAGCAGCCAAGATCGAAAAGATACGCAGTATTTT.

This clonotype has a handful of counts. The chain links TRBV30 to TRBJ2-1, with D unresolved. Germline V CDR1 and CDR2: GTSNPN, SVGIG (reference sequence). The CDR3 spans 13 residues. V lost 3 bases, J lost 9 bases, and 15 bases lay in between. Here the CDR3 DNA reads TGTGCCTGGAGCCGTTCTAGGTTTGGTGAGCAGTTCTTC. This encodes CAWSRSRFGEQFF.

This clonotype was seen at least ten times. The chain links TRBV6-5 to TRBJ2-6, with D possibly being TRBD2 (5 bases). From germline, CDR1 is MNHEY and CDR2 SVGAGI. This CDR3 region has 15 residues. V dropped 5 bases and J dropped 1 base, with 9 bases sitting between them. The CDR3 nucleotides read TGTGCCAGCAGTCCCGGGGATTCTGGGGCCAACGTCCTGACTTTC. Encoded protein: CASSPGDSGANVLTF.

The sample holds many counts of this clonotype. The rearrangement uses TRBV2 and TRBJ2-7; possibly TRBD1 for D (5 bases). V was clipped by 6 bases and J by 3 bases, with 9 bases between them. The CDR3 totals 12 residues. Germline assignment: CDR1 SNHLY and CDR2 FYNNEI. The CDR3, as DNA: TGTGCCAGCAGCGTTGACAGCTACGAGCAGTACTTC. It is translated as CASSVDSYEQYF.

This clonotype has a count of ten or more. The chain carries TRBV6-6 and TRBJ2-7; a weak D match, TRBD2 (6 bases). V was clipped by 0 bases and J by 6 bases, with 21 bases between them. CDR3 length: 17 residues. Looked up from germline, CDR1 is MNHNY and CDR2 is SVGAGI (reference sequence). The chain's CDR3 is CASSYSITAGTEGEQYF. The DNA of the CDR3 is TGTGCCAGCAGTTACTCGATAACCGCGGGAACGGAAGGCGAGCAGTACTTC.

This clonotype has a handful of counts. V and J are TRBV7-6 and TRBJ1-4; D call uncertain. The CDR3 covers 15 residues. V gave up 0 bases and J gave up 3 bases, with 8 bases separating them. Germline V gene lookup returns CDR1 SGHVS and CDR2 FNYEAQ. CDR3 DNA: TGTGCCAGCAGCTTAGCAGGTCCGGCTAATGAAAAACTGTTTTTT. It encodes CASSLAGPANEKLFF.

This clonotype occurred many times. V is TRBV19 and J is TRBJ1-6, with 7 bases identical to TRBD1. The germline CDR1 and CDR2 sequences are LNHDA and SQIVND (reference sequence). J lost 5 bases, V lost 5 bases, and 3 bases had no gene match. The CDR3 extends over 14 amino acids. CDR3 residues: CASSSTGDNSPLHF. CDR3 in DNA: TGTGCCAGTAGTTCTACAGGGGATAATTCACCCCTCCACTTT.

This clonotype was found many times. CDR3 protein: CASSLEGGRADTQYF. DNA of the CDR3: TGCGCCAGCAGCTTGGAGGGAGGCCGGGCAGATACGCAGTATTTT. The rearrangement uses TRBV5-1 and TRBJ2-3; perhaps TRBD2 as D (6 bases). The CDR3 covers 15 residues. V was trimmed by 0 bases and J by 4 bases, leaving 12 bases between them. CDR1 and CDR2 (germline): SGHRS, YFSETQ.

This rearrangement joins TRBV6-2 or TRBV6-3 to TRBJ1-2, with 7 bases aligning to TRBD1. With 5 bases clipped from V and 5 bases from J, the junction kept 5 bases outside the gene matches. The CDR3 extends over 13 amino acids. Germline loops: CDR1 MNHEY, CDR2 SVGEGT. CDR3 bases: TGTGCCAGCAGTCGGGACAGACTTTATGGCTACACCTTC. Translating it yields CASSRDRLYGYTF.

The gene calls are TRBV20-1 and TRBJ2-3, with 10 positions matching TRBD2. V dropped 0 bases and J dropped 3; count of bases not matched to a gene: 6. The CDR3 totals 16 residues. The V gene's germline CDR1 is DFQATT and CDR2 SNEGSKA (reference sequence). In DNA form, the CDR3 reads TGCAGTGCTAGAGACGCCGGAGCGGGAGGGACAGATACGCAGTATTTT. It translates to CSARDAGAGGTDTQYF.

This clonotype has at least ten counts. The rearrangement links TRBV4-3 to TRBJ2-7, with D possibly being TRBD2 (7 bases). V lost 5 bases, J lost 7 bases, and 15 bases lay in between. CDR1 and CDR2 (germline): LGHNA, YSLEER. The CDR3 contains 13 residues. CDR3 DNA: TGCGCCAGCAGCTTCAATCGGGGGGCTGAGCAGTACTTC. This gives the protein CASSFNRGAEQYF.

The chain uses TRBV11-2 and TRBJ2-7; 9 positions agree with TRBD1. CDR3 length equals 14 residues. Germline CDR1 and CDR2: SGHAT and FQNNGV. The J segment lost 2 bases and the V segment lost 4 bases, leaving 3 bases of the junction unmatched. The CDR3 here is CASSSDRGTYEQYF. As DNA, the CDR3 is TGTGCCAGCAGCTCGGACAGGGGAACCTACGAGCAGTACTTC.

This clonotype appeared a few times. This sequence joins TRBV7-2 and TRBJ2-7, with D perhaps matching TRBD2 (7 bases). V was trimmed by 1 base and J by 3 bases, leaving 13 bases between them. The CDR3 length is 15 residues. The germline V gene encodes CDR1 SGHTA and CDR2 FQGNSA. The CDR3: CASSLEAGEGYEQYF. The CDR3 DNA is TGTGCCAGCAGCTTAGAGGCAGGGGAGGGCTACGAGCAGTACTTC.